This note documents a single TCR beta chain sequence. Its ends do not fully match the called genes, so a read error is possible. The authors amplified TCR beta CDR3 regions from RNA transcripts. After a first-round RT-PCR with HTBI primers, a second-round multiplex PCR was run. TCRdb ran MiXCR on the multiplex PCR reads and lists one entry per CDR3 protein. The table shows 400,000 or so distinct CDR3 sequences, with about 15% occurring only once. The CDR3 runs to 13 residues. Germline loops: CDR1 SNHLY, CDR2 FYNNEI. This sample is drawn from a study of Graves' ophthalmopathy and Graves' hyperthyroidism.

The sample was peripheral blood. This receptor was obtained from an adult woman with stable Graves' hyperthyroidism. The chain uses TRBV2 and TRBJ2-5; D might be TRBD1 (6 bases). Here the CDR3 DNA reads TGTGCCAGCATCAGGCAGGGGATGCAGACGCAGTACTTC. The encoded protein is CASIRQGMQTQYF.